This entry is about one TCR beta chain. The data are from a study of technical replicates of blood from a handful of donors. Some clones are missing from TCRdb's copy, which holds only in-frame ones; the method was immunoSEQ multiplex PCR. The data show tens of thousands of clones, approximately 96% seen once. The CDR3 covers 21 residues. Germline CDR1 reads MGHRA; CDR2 reads YSYEKL. V was clipped by 4 bases and J by 1 base; unmatched bases: 16. The sample consisted of T cells isolated from PBMCs. This receptor was identified in a human donor in good health. The V and J genes are TRBV4-1 and TRBJ2-3; 14 nucleotides align to TRBD2. The CDR3 region is CASSRKGLAGGSGTGTDTQYF. CDR3 nucleotides: TGCGCCAGCAGCCGGAAAGGACTAGCGGGGGGATCCGGTACCGGCACAGATACGCAGTATTTT.